The 27 T cell receptor beta chains below all came from one sample that was sequenced in a study of CD8 T cells in ankylosing spondylitis. Each CDR3 protein gets one entry after TCRdb re-called the 5' RACE reads with MiXCR. This sample has around 300,000 distinct CDR3 sequences, with under 14% found just once. Sequencing was performed on blood, either unsorted or a sorted T cell fraction (not recorded which). The source of these receptors is a female donor with ankylosing spondylitis or in good health (not recorded which).

The gene calls are TRBV7-9 and TRBJ1-4; D uncertain. The CDR3 runs to 17 residues. The germline gives CDR1 SEHNR, CDR2 FQNEAQ (reference sequence). Trimming took 6 bases from V and 4 from J, leaving 21 bases between them. CDR3: CASRKGAGKAGNEKLFF. CDR3 bases: TGTGCCAGCAGAAAGGGTGCCGGGAAGGCGGGTAATGAAAAACTGTTTTTT.

At least ten counts were recorded for this clonotype. V and J are TRBV20-1 and TRBJ2-1, with D hard to call. The V end was cut by 0 bases, the J end by 1 base, with 10 bases between. The V gene's germline CDR1 is DFQATT and CDR2 SNEGSKA (reference sequence). The CDR3 runs 15 residues. The CDR3 here is CSARDPQVSYNEQFF. In DNA form, the CDR3 reads TGCAGTGCTAGAGATCCTCAAGTTTCCTACAATGAGCAGTTCTTC.

This clonotype came up many times. Germline is not matched at one junction end, which may reflect a read error. J is TRBJ1-1 and V is TRBV7-9, with D perhaps matching TRBD1 (5 bases). This CDR3 region has 11 residues. Germline V CDR1 and CDR2: SEHNR, FQNEAQ (reference sequence). CDR3 loop: CASNIIGLTEF. The CDR3 DNA reads TGTGCCAGCAACATCATCGGGCTGACAGAATTT.

The chain has TRBV27 and TRBJ1-2; TRBD1 is a possible D gene (5 bases). The CDR3 runs to 15 residues. The ends were cut back, 2 bases at V and 8 bases at J, with 18 bases in the middle. Germline loops: CDR1 MNHEY, CDR2 SMNVEV (reference sequence). In DNA form, the CDR3 reads TGTGCCAGCAGTTTAGGGAGGGACCCCCACGACGGCTACACCTTC. Its protein is CASSLGRDPHDGYTF.

The table lists this clonotype with a few counts. The gene calls are TRBV27 and TRBJ2-2; TRBD2 matches at 10 bases. From germline, CDR1 is MNHEY and CDR2 SMNVEV (reference sequence). This CDR3 spans 15 amino acids. V lost 5 bases to trimming and J lost 5 bases; unmatched junction nucleotides: 5. CDR3 DNA sequence: TGTGCCAGCAGTCCTAGCGGGAGACGTACCGGGGAGCTGTTTTTT. It yields the protein CASSPSGRRTGELFF.

This clonotype has a count of ten or more. V gene TRBV20-1 combines with J gene TRBJ1-6; 9 bases are a match to TRBD1. Per germline, CDR1 DFQATT and CDR2 SNEGSKA (reference sequence). J was trimmed by 10 bases and V by 1 base; bases with no gene match: 8. The CDR3 spans 15 residues. CDR3 DNA sequence: TGCAGTGCTAGAGTCCCGGGACAGGGACAGTCACCCCTCCACTTT. Translating gives CSARVPGQGQSPLHF.

Ten or more counts support this clonotype. The gene calls are TRBV29-1 and TRBJ2-1; tentatively, D is TRBD1 (6 bases). V lost 7 bases and J 5 bases, leaving 6 bases between the germline ends. CDR1 and CDR2 (germline): SQVTM, ANQGSEA. There are 10 residues in the CDR3. The CDR3 DNA follows: TGCAGCGCAGGGGACAATGAGCAGTTCTTC. Residues: CSAGDNEQFF.

The CDR3 sequence: CASSPALRGSDNEQFF. The CDR3 nucleotides read TGTGCCAGCAGCCCCGCCCTCCGCGGGAGCGACAATGAGCAGTTCTTC. This chain uses TRBV9 with TRBJ2-1; 7 positions agree with TRBD2. J lost 5 bases, V lost 4 bases, and 12 bases had no gene match. This CDR3 has 16 residues. Germline assignment: CDR1 SGDLS and CDR2 YYNGEE.

This clonotype was counted at least ten times. The chain employs TRBV5-1 and TRBJ1-2, with TRBD1 matching over 10 bases. CDR3 length: 13 residues. In germline, CDR1 is SGHRS, CDR2 YFSETQ. V trimming: 7 bases; J trimming: 6 bases; junction bases outside the gene matches: 6. CDR3 sequence reads: CASRAGTGDGYTF. The DNA of the CDR3 is TGCGCCAGCCGAGCCGGGACAGGGGATGGCTACACCTTC.

This clonotype was counted between two and nine times. The rearrangement joins TRBV4-3 to TRBJ2-7; TRBD1 matches 9 bases. Per the germline V gene, CDR1 is LGHNA and CDR2 is YSLEER. The trim removed 5 bases at V and 3 bases at J, leaving 5 bases unmatched. The length of the CDR3 is 14 residues. This chain's CDR3 is CASSAGTGLYEQYF. The CDR3 DNA is TGCGCCAGCAGCGCAGGGACAGGGCTCTACGAGCAGTACTTC.

CDR3 sequence reads: CASSLGLGAAQETQYF. The CDR3 DNA reads as TGCGCCAGCAGCTTGGGCTTGGGGGCAGCCCAAGAGACCCAGTACTTC. The chain recombines TRBV5-1 with TRBJ2-5; D might be TRBD1 (6 bases). Germline CDR1 is SGHRS and CDR2 is YFSETQ. The CDR3 contains 16 residues. V was pared by 0 bases and J by 1 base, with 13 bases between.

This clonotype was seen a few times. This chain links TRBV6-5 with TRBJ2-2, with D tentatively TRBD1 or TRBD2 (7 bases each). V shed 2 bases and J shed 6 bases, with 13 bases lying between them. The CDR3 spans 15 residues. Germline CDR1 reads MNHEY; CDR2 reads SVGAGI. The CDR3 coding sequence is TGTGCCAGCAGTTACCGACAGGGAGGGGCCGGGGAGCTGTTTTTT. The encoded protein is CASSYRQGGAGELFF.

Only a few counts were recorded for this clonotype. This rearrangement joins TRBV6-1 to TRBJ2-5; 13 bases match TRBD2. Germline V lookup: CDR1 MNHNS, CDR2 SASEGT. The CDR3 is 17 residues long. Trimming took 7 bases from V and 3 from J; bases not matched to a gene: 11. The CDR3 loop is CASIRELAGGQEETQYF. The CDR3 DNA follows: TGTGCCAGCATCCGCGAACTAGCGGGGGGGCAGGAAGAGACCCAGTACTTC.

At least ten counts were recorded for this clonotype. The V and J genes are TRBV10-3 and TRBJ1-2, with D hard to call. Per the germline V gene, CDR1 is ENHRY and CDR2 is SYGVKD. V was clipped by 3 bases and J by 0 bases, with 14 bases between them. The CDR3 has 16 residues. The CDR3 reads CAISDSPGIANYGYTF. Here the CDR3 DNA reads TGTGCCATCAGTGACAGCCCAGGCATAGCTAACTATGGCTACACCTTC.

In its sample, this clonotype was seen many times. The genes are TRBV5-1 and TRBJ2-2; D gene uncertain. V lost 9 bases, J lost 2 bases, and 17 bases lay in between. The CDR3 is made up of 15 amino acids. Germline lookup yields CDR1 SGHRS and CDR2 YFSETQ. The CDR3 sequence: CATQENSHNTGELFF. CDR3 bases: TGCGCCACCCAAGAAAATAGCCACAACACCGGGGAGCTGTTTTTT.

This clonotype was seen at least ten times. The chain couples TRBV7-2 to TRBJ2-1; D remains ambiguous. V dropped 5 bases and J dropped 5 bases, with 1 base sitting between them. The germline gives CDR1 SGHTA, CDR2 FQGNSA. The CDR3 length is 10 residues. The CDR3 DNA follows: TGTGCCAGCAGCCACAATGAGCAGTTCTTC. This sequence encodes CASSHNEQFF. Full variable domain (outside the CDR3, taken from reference TRBV7-2 and TRBJ2-1): GAGVSQSPSNKVTEKGKDVELRCDPISGHTALYWYRQSLGQGLEFLIYFQGNSAPDKSGLPSDRFSAERTGGSVSTLTIQRTQQEDSAVYLCASSHNEQFFGPGTRLTVL.

This clonotype was counted at least ten times. This chain links TRBV12-3 or TRBV12-4 with TRBJ1-2, with TRBD1 matching 8 bases. This CDR3 is built from 15 residues. V lost 6 bases, J lost 0 bases, and 6 bases stayed unmatched. The CDR3 DNA sequence: TGTGCCAGCAGGATTTCGACAGGGGCTAACTATGGCTACACCTTC. Protein sequence: CASRISTGANYGYTF.

The sample holds many counts of this clonotype. The chain has TRBV20-1 and TRBJ2-3; 7 bases agree with TRBD2. The CDR3 contains 17 residues. The V gene's germline CDR1 is DFQATT and CDR2 SNEGSKA (reference sequence). V lost 2 bases and J lost 5; bases outside the gene matches: 16. The CDR3 is CSARTPGGAGSKDTQYF. The CDR3 nucleotides read TGCAGTGCTAGAACTCCGGGAGGAGCGGGGAGTAAAGATACGCAGTATTTT.

This clonotype was seen a handful of times. The chain carries TRBV28 and TRBJ2-2; TRBD1 aligns across 10 bases. J was trimmed by 5 bases and V by 8 bases; bases with no gene match: 8. The CDR3 contains 15 residues. Germline V gives CDR1 MDHEN, CDR2 SYDVKM. CDR3 amino acids: CASGSGTGATGELFF. The CDR3, as DNA: TGTGCCAGCGGATCCGGGACAGGGGCAACCGGGGAGCTGTTTTTT. The full variable domain, its missing parts supplied by reference TRBV28 and TRBJ2-2, is DVKVTQSSRYLVKRTGEKVFLECVQDMDHENMFWYRQDPGLGLRLIYFSYDVKMKEKGDIPEGYSVSREKKERFSLILESASTNQTSMYLCASGSGTGATGELFFGEGSRLTVL.

The rearrangement links TRBV5-6 to TRBJ1-4, with 10 bases aligning to TRBD1. The CDR3 runs 14 residues. CDR1 SGHDT and CDR2 YYEEEE come from the germline V gene. V lost 3 bases, J lost 14 bases, and 10 bases stayed unmatched. DNA of the CDR3: TGTGCCAGCAGCTACAGGACAGGGGGTCGCTACCTGTTTTTT. Translation gives CASSYRTGGRYLFF.

The chain combines TRBV7-9 with TRBJ1-5; TRBD1 might be the D (6 bases). CDR3 size: 13 residues. Trimming pared 6 bases from V and 4 bases from J, leaving 10 bases between. Germline V gene lookup returns CDR1 SEHNR and CDR2 FQNEAQ (reference sequence). CDR3 coding DNA: TGTGCCAGCAGACAGGGCGAAAATCAGCCCCAGCATTTT. Translating gives CASRQGENQPQHF.

The table lists this clonotype with many counts. The J gene is TRBJ1-1, the V gene TRBV10-3; D not resolved. Germline V gene sequence: CDR1 ENHRY, CDR2 SYGVKD. The CDR3 loop spans 13 amino acids. Trimming left V 0 bases short and J 8 bases short, with 10 bases between. The CDR3 region is CAISESTGLEAFF. The DNA of the CDR3 is TGTGCCATCAGTGAGTCGACCGGGCTGGAAGCTTTCTTT.

This rearrangement joins TRBV27 to TRBJ2-1; 10 nucleotides align to TRBD2. V lost 6 bases to trimming and J lost 3 bases; unmatched junction nucleotides: 2. The CDR3 is 14 residues long. Germline CDR1 MNHEY, CDR2 SMNVEV (reference sequence). The CDR3 region is CASRQREGYNEQFF. CDR3 bases: TGTGCCAGCAGGCAGCGGGAGGGCTACAATGAGCAGTTCTTC.

This chain links TRBV4-1 with TRBJ2-5, with 10 positions matching TRBD1. Germline trimming cut 4 bases from V and 2 bases from J; bases unmatched to any gene: 7. The CDR3 covers 16 residues. The germline V gene has CDR1 MGHRA and CDR2 YSYEKL. DNA of the CDR3: TGCGCCAGCAGCCCGTTCCCGGGACAGGGGCAAGAGACCCAGTACTTC. Amino acid sequence: CASSPFPGQGQETQYF.

At least ten counts were recorded for this clonotype. The CDR3 sequence is CSAPYRPQETQYF. The CDR3 DNA reads as TGCAGTGCTCCATACAGGCCCCAAGAGACCCAGTACTTC. The chain employs TRBV20-1 and TRBJ2-5, with a possible D match to TRBD1 (5 bases). Germline CDR1 reads DFQATT; CDR2 reads SNEGSKA (reference sequence). The CDR3 sequence is 13 residues long. Trimming removed 5 bases from V and 1 base from J, with 11 bases in between.

This clonotype was seen many times. The chain combines TRBV12-3 or TRBV12-4 with TRBJ2-2, with TRBD2 matching 7 bases. The CDR3 runs 15 residues. The junction had 5 bases not matched to a gene; V was cut back by 2 bases and J by 5 bases. The CDR3, as DNA: TGTGCCAGCAGTTTAAAGGCGGGAGCAACCGGGGAGCTGTTTTTT. Translated, it gives CASSLKAGATGELFF.

This clonotype was observed many times. The chain recombines TRBV10-3 with TRBJ2-5; D gene ambiguous. CDR1 ENHRY and CDR2 SYGVKD come from the germline V gene. The ends were cut back, 1 base at V and 4 bases at J, with 7 bases in the middle. There are 13 residues in the CDR3. The CDR3 region has the DNA TGTGCCATCAGTGAGTTTAACAGAGAGACCCAGTACTTC. Its translation: CAISEFNRETQYF.